This TCR beta chain was found in a study of cytomegalovirus exposure and HLA in healthy donors. Across the whole study: Within the Caucasian-associated ancestry cluster were roughly 79% of the 300 to 450 genotyped donors.

V was pared by 7 bases and J by 3 bases, with 9 bases of the junction left unmatched. Germline CDR1 reads MNHNS; CDR2 reads SASEGT. The CDR3 runs to 15 residues. Primers included in the PCR were 60 Vbeta and 13 Jbeta primers. Per the original data handling: Counted up in a later analysis, unique TCR beta chains came to roughly 80 million, with some 11 million shared. The repertoire was sequenced with immunoSEQ multiplex PCR; TCRdb's copy has only in-frame clones and lacks some. V and J calls and clone size are given by that table; D and trimming were obtained from the DNA. The sample holds 140,000 or so clones, around 59% seen once. Of note for this clone: Its antigen is still unknown.

General study points: An analysis was carried out at a later point. It showed that HLA-associated TCR beta chains were more clonally expanded than equally common non-associated chains.

The source is a male donor in good health and CMV-seronegative. V is TRBV6-1 and J is TRBJ1-5, with 7 bases identical to TRBD1. The specimen was PBMCs. The CDR3 nucleotides are TGTGCCAGCAATGTGGCAGGGGGTGACAATCAGCCCCAGCATTTT. As protein: CASNVAGGDNQPQHF.